These 8 T cell receptor beta chains were all obtained from the same sample, sequenced in a study of blood T cell repertoires in COVID-19. TCRdb keeps only in-frame clones here, not all; method: immunoSEQ multiplex PCR. This table holds roughly 250,000 clones, around 82% found once. Sequenced sample: peripheral blood. These receptors originate from a human donor in a cohort sampled during active COVID-19.

The chain carries TRBV7-2 and TRBJ2-5; 8 bases line up with TRBD2. Per germline, CDR1 SGHTA and CDR2 FQGNSA. This CDR3 has 15 amino acids. Losses at the gene ends were 5 bases for V and 6 bases for J; bases not matched to a gene: 11. The CDR3 spells CASSADGGALKTQYF. The CDR3 DNA reads TGTGCCAGCAGCGCCGACGGGGGGGCTTTGAAGACCCAGTACTTC. The full variable domain, in which reference TRBV7-2 and TRBJ2-5 provide the parts outside the CDR3, is GAGVSQSPSNKVTEKGKDVELRCDPISGHTALYWYRQSLGQGLEFLIYFQGNSAPDKSGLPSDRFSAERTGGSVSTLTIQRTQQEDSAVYLCASSADGGALKTQYFGPGTRLLVL.

This chain joins TRBV11-3 and TRBJ2-1; D is unclear. Trimming removed 1 base at V and 1 base at J, with 8 bases between. The CDR3 is made up of 15 amino acids. The germline CDR1 and CDR2 sequences are SGHNT and YENEEA. The CDR3 loop reads CASSLGPGSYNEQFF. The CDR3 nucleotides read TGTGCCAGCAGCTTAGGTCCAGGATCCTACAATGAGCAGTTCTTC. Looking up the rest from reference TRBV11-3 and TRBJ2-1 gives the full variable domain: EAGVVQSPRYKIIEKKQPVAFWCNPISGHNTLYWYLQNLGQGPELLIRYENEEAVDDSQLPKDRFSAERLKGVDSTLKIQPAELGDSAVYLCASSLGPGSYNEQFFGPGTRLTVL.

V is TRBV7-3 and J is TRBJ1-1; D not resolved. The CDR3 has 13 amino acids. Germline CDR1 and CDR2: SGHTA and FQGTGA. V dropped 5 bases and J dropped 2 bases, with 9 bases sitting between them. CDR3 region: CASSNGGNTEAFF. The CDR3, as DNA: TGTGCCAGCAGCAACGGAGGTAACACTGAAGCTTTCTTT. The full variable domain, in which reference TRBV7-3 and TRBJ1-1 provide the parts outside the CDR3, is GAGVSQTPSNKVTEKGKYVELRCDPISGHTALYWYRQSLGQGPEFLIYFQGTGAADDSGLPNDRFFAVRPEGSVSTLKIQRTERGDSAVYLCASSNGGNTEAFFGQGTRLTVV.

CDR3 sequence (DNA): TGTGCCAGCAGCTTAACCCCACGAGGGAGGGCCCTCGATGAGCAGTTCTTC. Its protein is CASSLTPRGRALDEQFF. The chain combines TRBV7-3 with TRBJ2-1; 7 positions agree with TRBD2. This CDR3 contains 17 residues. The germline V gene encodes CDR1 SGHTA and CDR2 FQGTGA. V lost 0 bases and J lost 8; bases outside the gene matches: 13.

This chain joins TRBV28 and TRBJ1-6, with D possibly being TRBD1 (5 bases). CDR1 and CDR2 (germline): MDHEN, SYDVKM. Trimming removed 1 base at V and 10 bases at J, with 14 bases between. The length of the CDR3 is 15 residues. CDR3 residues: CASSLSRGLRSPLHF. The CDR3 coding sequence is TGTGCCAGCAGTTTATCAAGGGGCCTAAGGTCACCCCTCCACTTT.

This clone has a single count. The chain recombines TRBV2 with TRBJ2-5, with D uncertain. The V gene's germline CDR1 is SNHLY and CDR2 FYNNEI. The CDR3 consists of 13 residues. Trimming cost V 6 bases and J 5 bases, with 13 bases left between them. The CDR3 is CASRARGWETQYF. CDR3 in DNA: TGTGCCAGCAGGGCCCGTGGTTGGGAGACCCAGTACTTC. Looking up the rest from reference TRBV2 and TRBJ2-5 gives the full variable domain: EPEVTQTPSHQVTQMGQEVILRCVPISNHLYFYWYRQILGQKVEFLVSFYNNEISEKSEIFDDQFSVERPDGSNFTLKIRSTKLEDSAMYFCASRARGWETQYFGPGTRLLVL.

The sample holds a few counts of this clone. This chain uses TRBV5-4 with TRBJ2-5; 7 bases line up with TRBD2. This CDR3 is built from 16 residues. Germline trimming cut 4 bases from V and 0 bases from J; bases unmatched to any gene: 9. Per germline, CDR1 SGHNT and CDR2 YYREEE (reference sequence). CDR3 protein: CASSDFERGYQETQYF. CDR3 in DNA: TGTGCCAGCAGCGACTTTGAGCGGGGTTACCAAGAGACCCAGTACTTC. Looking up the rest from reference TRBV5-4 and TRBJ2-5 gives the full variable domain: ETGVTQSPTHLIKTRGQQVTLRCSSQSGHNTVSWYQQALGQGPQFIFQYYREEENGRGNFPPRFSGLQFPNYSSELNVNALELDDSALYLCASSDFERGYQETQYFGPGTRLLVL.

V gene TRBV6-5 combines with J gene TRBJ1-2; D is undetermined. CDR3 length equals 14 residues. V dropped 2 bases and J dropped 4 bases, with 11 bases sitting between them. Germline CDR1 reads MNHEY; CDR2 reads SVGAGI. CDR3 sequence: CASSYNTEGYGYTF. CDR3 bases: TGTGCCAGCAGTTACAATACCGAGGGCTATGGCTACACCTTC.